This TCR beta chain is drawn from a study of T cells expressing NK-cell markers. General study findings and limits: Whether the expanded NKG2C+ T cell clones recognized HCMV remained unclear. The CD3+CD56-NKG2C+ fraction of a few donors was also led by these clonotypes.

About this clonotype itself: The antigen is not known.

CDR1 is DFQATT and CDR2 is SNEGSKA in the germline V gene (reference sequence). The CDR3 has 15 amino acids. Reprocessing the 5' RACE reads, TCRdb reports a single entry for every CDR3 protein and omits DNA. This table holds roughly 160,000 distinct CDR3 sequences. The sample was blood T cells: a sorted CD56 or NKG2C T cell subset, CD4+ or CD8+ T cells, or bulk PBMC T cells (not recorded which). This sequence joins TRBV20-1 and TRBJ1-3. This TCR was sampled from a man aged 18-75 years in good health. This CDR3 reads CSARDHGGTGNTIYF.